This TCR beta chain was captured in a study of neurological immune-mediated disorders. This clonotype was counted a few times. V shed 7 bases, J shed 10 bases, and the junction held 7 bases outside the gene matches. CDR1 is SQVTM and CDR2 is ANQGSEA in the germline V gene. The CDR3 runs 12 residues. This sample's time point: longitudinal time-point 3. As for the cDNA, it was generated by 5'RACE with 10-nucleotide random UMIs. TCRdb ran MiXCR on the 5' RACE reads and lists one entry per CDR3 protein. The data contain approximately 100,000 distinct CDR3 sequences, 10% to 14% of them singletons. The TCR was taken from a female donor with HTLV-1-associated myelopathy (HAM/TSP). Sequenced material: PBMCs. The chain employs TRBV29-1 and TRBJ2-1; 10 bases fit TRBD1. Written as DNA, the CDR3 is TGCAGCGGGGGACAGGGGTTTGGGGAGCAGTTCTTC. Protein product: CSGGQGFGEQFF.